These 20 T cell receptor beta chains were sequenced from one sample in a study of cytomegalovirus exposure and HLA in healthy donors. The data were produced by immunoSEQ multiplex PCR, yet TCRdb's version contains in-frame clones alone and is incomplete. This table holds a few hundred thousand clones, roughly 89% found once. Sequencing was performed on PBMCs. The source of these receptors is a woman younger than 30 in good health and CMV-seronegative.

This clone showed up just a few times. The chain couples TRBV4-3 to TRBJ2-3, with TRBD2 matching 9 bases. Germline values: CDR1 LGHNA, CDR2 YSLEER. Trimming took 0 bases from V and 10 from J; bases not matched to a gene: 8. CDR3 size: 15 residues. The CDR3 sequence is CASSQEGAGGAPQYF. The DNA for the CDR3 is TGCGCCAGCAGCCAAGAGGGAGCGGGAGGAGCGCCGCAGTATTTT.

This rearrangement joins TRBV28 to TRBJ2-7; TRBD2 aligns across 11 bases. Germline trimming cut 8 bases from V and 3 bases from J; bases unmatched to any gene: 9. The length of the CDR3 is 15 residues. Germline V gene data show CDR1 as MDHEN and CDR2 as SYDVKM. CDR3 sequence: CASSKSGLAGYEQYF. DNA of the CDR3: TGTGCCAGCTCGAAATCCGGACTAGCGGGCTACGAGCAGTACTTC.

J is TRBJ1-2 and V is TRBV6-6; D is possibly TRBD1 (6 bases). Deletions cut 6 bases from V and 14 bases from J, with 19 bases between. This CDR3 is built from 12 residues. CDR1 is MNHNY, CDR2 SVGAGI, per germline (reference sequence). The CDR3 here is CASSRDTSYKTF. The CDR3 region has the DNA TGTGCCAGCAGCAGGGACACTTCTTACAAAACCTTC.

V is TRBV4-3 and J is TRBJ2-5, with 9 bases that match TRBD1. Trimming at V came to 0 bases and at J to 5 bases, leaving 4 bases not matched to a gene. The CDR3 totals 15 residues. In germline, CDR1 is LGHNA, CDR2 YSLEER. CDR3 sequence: CASSQDHGQGETQYF. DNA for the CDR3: TGCGCCAGCAGCCAAGATCATGGACAGGGGGAGACCCAGTACTTC.

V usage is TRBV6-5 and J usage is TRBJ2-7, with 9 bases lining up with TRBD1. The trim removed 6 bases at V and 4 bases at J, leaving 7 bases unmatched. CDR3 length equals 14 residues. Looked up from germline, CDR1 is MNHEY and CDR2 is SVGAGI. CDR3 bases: TGTGCCAGCAGCCGGGGACAGGGCCTTTACGAGCAGTACTTC. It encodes CASSRGQGLYEQYF.

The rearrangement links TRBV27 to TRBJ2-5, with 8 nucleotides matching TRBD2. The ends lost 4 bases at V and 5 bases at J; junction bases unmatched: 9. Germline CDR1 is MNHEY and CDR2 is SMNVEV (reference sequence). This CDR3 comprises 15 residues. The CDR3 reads CASSWGTSSRETQYF. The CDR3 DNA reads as TGTGCCAGCAGTTGGGGGACTAGTTCTCGGGAGACCCAGTACTTC.

CDR3 bases: TGTGCCAGCAGTTTATCAACTACTAGCAATCAGCCCCAGCATTTT. This sequence encodes CASSLSTTSNQPQHF. The genes are TRBV28 and TRBJ1-5; D gene ambiguous. V shed 1 base and J shed 0 bases, with 7 bases lying between them. The CDR3 consists of 15 residues. Germline V CDR1 and CDR2: MDHEN, SYDVKM.

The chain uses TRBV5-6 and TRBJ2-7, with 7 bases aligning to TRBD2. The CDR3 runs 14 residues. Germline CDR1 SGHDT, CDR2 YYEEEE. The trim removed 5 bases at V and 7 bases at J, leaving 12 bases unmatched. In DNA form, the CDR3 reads TGTGCCAGCAGTGGGGGGGAAGCTTCCAATGAGCAGTACTTC. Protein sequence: CASSGGEASNEQYF. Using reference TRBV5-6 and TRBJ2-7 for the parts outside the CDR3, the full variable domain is DAGVTQSPTHLIKTRGQQVTLRCSPKSGHDTVSWYQQALGQGPQFIFQYYEEEERQRGNFPDRFSGHQFPNYSSELNVNALLLGDSALYLCASSGGEASNEQYFGPGTRLTVT.

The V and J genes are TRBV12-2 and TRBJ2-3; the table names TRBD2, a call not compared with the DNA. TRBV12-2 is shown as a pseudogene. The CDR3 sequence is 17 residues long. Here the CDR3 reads CASRLGNGRCSTDTQYF. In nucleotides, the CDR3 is TGTGCAAGTCGCTTAGGGAACGGGAGGTGTAGCACAGATACGCAGTATTTT.

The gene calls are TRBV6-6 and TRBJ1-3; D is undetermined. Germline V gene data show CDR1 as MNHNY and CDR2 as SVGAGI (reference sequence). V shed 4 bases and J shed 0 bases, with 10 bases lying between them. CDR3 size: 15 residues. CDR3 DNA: TGTGCCAGCAGTTCCCAAGCAAGCTCTGGAAACACCATATATTTT. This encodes CASSSQASSGNTIYF.

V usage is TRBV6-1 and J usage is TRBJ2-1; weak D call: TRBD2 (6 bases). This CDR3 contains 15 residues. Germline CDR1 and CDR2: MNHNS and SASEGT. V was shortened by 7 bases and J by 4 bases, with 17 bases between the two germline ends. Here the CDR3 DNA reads TGTGCCAGCAAGTATAGCGGATGGGGATACAATGAGCAGTTCTTC. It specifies CASKYSGWGYNEQFF.

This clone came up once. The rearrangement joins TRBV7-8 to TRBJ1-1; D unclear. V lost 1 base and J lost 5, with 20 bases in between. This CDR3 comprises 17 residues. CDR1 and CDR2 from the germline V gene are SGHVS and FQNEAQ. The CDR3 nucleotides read TGTGCCAGCAGCTTAGACTTGCGAACCTTGCGTCTTACTGAAGCTTTCTTT. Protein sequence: CASSLDLRTLRLTEAFF.

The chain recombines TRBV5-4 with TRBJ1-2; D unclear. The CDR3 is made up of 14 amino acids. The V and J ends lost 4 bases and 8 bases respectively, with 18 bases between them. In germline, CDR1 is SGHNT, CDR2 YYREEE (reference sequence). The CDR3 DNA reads TGTGCCAGCAGCGAACTAGCGGGTTGGGAGGGCTACACCTTC. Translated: CASSELAGWEGYTF.

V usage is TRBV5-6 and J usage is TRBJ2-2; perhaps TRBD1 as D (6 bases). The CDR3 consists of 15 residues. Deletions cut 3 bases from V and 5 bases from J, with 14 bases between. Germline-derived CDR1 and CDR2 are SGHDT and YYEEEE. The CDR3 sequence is CASSSYPDRTGELFF. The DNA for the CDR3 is TGTGCCAGCAGCTCTTACCCCGACAGGACCGGGGAGCTGTTTTTT.

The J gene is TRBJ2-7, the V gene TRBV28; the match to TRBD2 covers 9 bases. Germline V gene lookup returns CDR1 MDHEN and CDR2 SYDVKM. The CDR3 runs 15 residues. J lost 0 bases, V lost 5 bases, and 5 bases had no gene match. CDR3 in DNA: TGTGCCAGCAGTCAGTTTAGCGGGAGCTCCTACGAGCAGTACTTC. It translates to CASSQFSGSSYEQYF.

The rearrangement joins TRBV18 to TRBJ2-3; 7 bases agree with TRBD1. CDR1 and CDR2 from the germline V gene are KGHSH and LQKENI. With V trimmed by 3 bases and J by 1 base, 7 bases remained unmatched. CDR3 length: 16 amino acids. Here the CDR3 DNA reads TGTGCCAGCTCACCGCAGGGACAGCCGGGCACAGATACGCAGTATTTT. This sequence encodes CASSPQGQPGTDTQYF. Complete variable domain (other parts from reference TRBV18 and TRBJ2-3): NAGVMQNPRHLVRRRGQEARLRCSPMKGHSHVYWYRQLPEEGLKFMVYLQKENIIDESGMPKERFSAEFPKEGPSILRIQQVVRGDSAAYFCASSPQGQPGTDTQYFGPGTRLTVL.

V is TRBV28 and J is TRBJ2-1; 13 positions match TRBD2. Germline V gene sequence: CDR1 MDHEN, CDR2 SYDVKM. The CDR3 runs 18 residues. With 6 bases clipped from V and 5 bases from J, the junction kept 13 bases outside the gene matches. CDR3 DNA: TGTGCCAGCAGCACCTTTTGGACTAGCGGGAGTTTGAACAATGAGCAGTTCTTC. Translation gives CASSTFWTSGSLNNEQFF.

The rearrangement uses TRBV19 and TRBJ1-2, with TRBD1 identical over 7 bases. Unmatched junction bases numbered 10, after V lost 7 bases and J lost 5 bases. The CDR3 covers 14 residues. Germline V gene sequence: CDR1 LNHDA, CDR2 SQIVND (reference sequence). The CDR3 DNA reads TGTGCCAGTACAGACAGGGTGGTAACTTATGGCTACACCTTC. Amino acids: CASTDRVVTYGYTF.

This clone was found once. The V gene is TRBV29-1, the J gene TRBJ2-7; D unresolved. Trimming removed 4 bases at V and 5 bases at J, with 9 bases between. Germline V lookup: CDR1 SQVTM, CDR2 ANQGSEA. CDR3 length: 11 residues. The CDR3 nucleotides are TGCAGCGTTGGAGGTTGGGACGAGCAGTACTTC. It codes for CSVGGWDEQYF.

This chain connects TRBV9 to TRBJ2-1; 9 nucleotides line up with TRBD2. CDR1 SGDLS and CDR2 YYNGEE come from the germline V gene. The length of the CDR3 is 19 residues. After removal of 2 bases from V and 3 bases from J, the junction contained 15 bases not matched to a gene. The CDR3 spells CASSVFSILAGVNYNEQFF. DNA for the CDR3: TGTGCCAGCAGCGTTTTCTCTATTTTAGCGGGAGTGAACTACAATGAGCAGTTCTTC.